This TCR beta chain was profiled in a study of blood T cell repertoires in COVID-19. Study-wide context: Whether acute or convalescent, the COVID-19 samples came from the United States, Italy and Spain. Sources were T cells, B-cell-depleted T cells, or PBMCs; the material itself was cDNA or gDNA.

This clone was counted once. Between the trimmed V and J ends, which lost 4 bases and 4 bases, there was a span of 17 bases. From germline, CDR1 is SGDLS and CDR2 YYNGEE. CDR3 length: 16 residues. Per the study methods: Reference gene primer amplification yielded estimated nucleated cell counts. Clones were read by immunoSEQ multiplex PCR, and TCRdb kept only the in-frame ones, dropping some. V and J calls and clone size are as listed in that table; D and trimming were resolved from the DNA. The sample lists 200,000 or so clones; over 75% were seen once. The sample taken for sequencing was peripheral blood. The receptor's source is a human donor in a cohort sampled during active COVID-19. V gene TRBV9 combines with J gene TRBJ1-4, with a weak D call TRBD1 (6 bases). DNA of the CDR3: TGTGCCAGCAGCTCCGGGACACTGAGGGGTAATGAAAAACTGTTTTTT. The encoded protein is CASSSGTLRGNEKLFF.